This record concerns one T cell receptor beta chain sequence. Its antigen is currently unknown. The sample carries other DNA sequences with the same CDR3. The V gene lost 4 bases and the J gene lost 3 bases, with 7 bases spanning the gap. This CDR3 has 12 amino acids. Germline loops: CDR1 SEHNR, CDR2 FQNEAQ (reference sequence). Terminally differentiated effector memory CD45RA+ cells were left out of the naive CD8 fraction, which was CD45RO-negative and positively selected for CCR7. This sample is drawn from a study of shared clonotypes between healthy human individuals. Study as a whole: Each donor's CD4 naive and CD4 memory cells filled three plates apiece, CD8 naive two, and CD8 memory one. Study-wide results and caveats: It was the non-shared clonotypes that had lower generation probabilities than clonotypes shared by all four donors. Rarefaction showed that sequencing of sorted subsets was incomplete (despite large depth). On the whole, naive subsets had larger estimated richness than memory subsets had.

Data came from immunoSEQ multiplex PCR; TCRdb stores just in-frame clones and leaves some out. The sample shows millions of clones, approximately 94% of them seen only once. This chain joins TRBV7-9 and TRBJ2-7; D is unresolved. This clonotype was obtained from a man between 18 and 29 years old in good health. The sequencing input was naive CD8+ T cells sorted from blood. CDR3 DNA: TGTGCCAGCAGCTCGAGGATCTACGAGCAGTACTTC. Amino acid sequence: CASSSRIYEQYF.